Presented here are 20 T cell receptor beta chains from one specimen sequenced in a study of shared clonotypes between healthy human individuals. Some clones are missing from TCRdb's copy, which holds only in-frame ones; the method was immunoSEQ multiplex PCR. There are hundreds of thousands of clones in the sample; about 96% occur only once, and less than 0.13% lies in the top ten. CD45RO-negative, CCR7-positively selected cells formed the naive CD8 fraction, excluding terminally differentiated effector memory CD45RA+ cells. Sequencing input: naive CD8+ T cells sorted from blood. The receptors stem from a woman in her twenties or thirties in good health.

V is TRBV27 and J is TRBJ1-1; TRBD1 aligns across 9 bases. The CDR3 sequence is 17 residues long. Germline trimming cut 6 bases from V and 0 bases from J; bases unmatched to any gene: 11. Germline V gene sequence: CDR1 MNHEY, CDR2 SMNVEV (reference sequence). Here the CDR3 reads CASSLGTGRGMNTEAFF. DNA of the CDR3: TGTGCCAGCAGCCTAGGGACAGGGAGGGGTATGAACACTGAAGCTTTCTTT.

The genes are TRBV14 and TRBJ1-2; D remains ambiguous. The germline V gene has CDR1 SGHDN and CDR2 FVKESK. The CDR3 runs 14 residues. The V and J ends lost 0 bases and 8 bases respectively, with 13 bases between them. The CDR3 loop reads CASSQDWRVGGYTF. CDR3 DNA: TGTGCCAGCAGCCAAGATTGGAGGGTTGGCGGCTACACCTTC.

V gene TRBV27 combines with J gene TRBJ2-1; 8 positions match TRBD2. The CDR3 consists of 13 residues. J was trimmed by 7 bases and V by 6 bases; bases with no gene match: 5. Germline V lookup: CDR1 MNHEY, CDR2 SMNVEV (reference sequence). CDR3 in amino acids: CASRHGRGNEQFF. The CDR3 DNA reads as TGTGCCAGCAGACACGGGAGGGGGAATGAGCAGTTCTTC.

CDR3 DNA sequence: TGTGCCAGCAGTTTCGGACAGGGAATCGCCTACGAGCAGTACTTC. Its protein product is CASSFGQGIAYEQYF. The V gene is TRBV27, the J gene TRBJ2-7, with TRBD1 matching over 8 bases. V lost 3 bases to trimming and J lost 2 bases; unmatched junction nucleotides: 6. The CDR3 is 15 residues long. The germline gives CDR1 MNHEY, CDR2 SMNVEV (reference sequence).

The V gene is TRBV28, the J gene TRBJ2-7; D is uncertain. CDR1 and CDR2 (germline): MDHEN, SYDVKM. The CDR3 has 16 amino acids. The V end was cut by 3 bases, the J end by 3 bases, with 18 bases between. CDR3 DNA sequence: TGTGCCAGCAGTTTCCGCCCCGGCGTCCAGCACTACGAGCAGTACTTC. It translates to CASSFRPGVQHYEQYF.

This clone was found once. Here the CDR3 reads CASTLSLSYEQYF. The DNA for the CDR3 is TGTGCCAGCACACTTTCTCTGAGCTACGAGCAGTACTTC. J is TRBJ2-7 and V is TRBV28; D uncertain. V lost 7 bases and J 3 bases, leaving 13 bases between the germline ends. In germline, CDR1 is MDHEN, CDR2 SYDVKM. The CDR3 is made up of 13 amino acids.

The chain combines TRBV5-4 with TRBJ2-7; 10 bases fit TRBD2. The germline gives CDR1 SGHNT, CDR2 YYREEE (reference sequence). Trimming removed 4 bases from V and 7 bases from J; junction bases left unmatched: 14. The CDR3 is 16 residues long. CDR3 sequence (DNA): TGTGCCAGCAGCACCCCCGGGACTAGCGCTCAATATGAGCAGTACTTC. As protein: CASSTPGTSAQYEQYF.

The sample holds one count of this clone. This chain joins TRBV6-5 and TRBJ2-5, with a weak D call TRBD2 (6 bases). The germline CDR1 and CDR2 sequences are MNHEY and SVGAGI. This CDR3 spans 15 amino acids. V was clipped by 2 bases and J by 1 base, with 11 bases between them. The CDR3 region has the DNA TGTGCCAGCAGTTACGGTCGGGGGTCCCAAGAGACCCAGTACTTC. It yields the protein CASSYGRGSQETQYF.

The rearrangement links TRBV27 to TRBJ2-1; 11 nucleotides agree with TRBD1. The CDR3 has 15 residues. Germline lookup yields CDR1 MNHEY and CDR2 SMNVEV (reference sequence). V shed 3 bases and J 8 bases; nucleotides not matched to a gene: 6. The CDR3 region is CASSFGTGGFDEQFF. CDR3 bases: TGTGCCAGCAGTTTCGGGACAGGGGGTTTCGATGAGCAGTTCTTC.

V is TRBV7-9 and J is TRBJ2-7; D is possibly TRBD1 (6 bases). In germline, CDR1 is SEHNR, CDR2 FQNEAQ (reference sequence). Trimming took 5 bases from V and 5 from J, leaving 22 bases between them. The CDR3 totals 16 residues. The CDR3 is CASSPTPTTGSHEQYF. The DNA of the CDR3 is TGTGCCAGCAGCCCGACGCCCACAACAGGGTCCCACGAGCAGTACTTC.

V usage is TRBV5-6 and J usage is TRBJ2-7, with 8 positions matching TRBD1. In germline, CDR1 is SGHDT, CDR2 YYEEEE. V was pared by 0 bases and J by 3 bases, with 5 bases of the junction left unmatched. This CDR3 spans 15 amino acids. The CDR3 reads CASSLDPGQDYEQYF. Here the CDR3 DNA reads TGTGCCAGCAGCTTGGATCCGGGACAGGACTACGAGCAGTACTTC.

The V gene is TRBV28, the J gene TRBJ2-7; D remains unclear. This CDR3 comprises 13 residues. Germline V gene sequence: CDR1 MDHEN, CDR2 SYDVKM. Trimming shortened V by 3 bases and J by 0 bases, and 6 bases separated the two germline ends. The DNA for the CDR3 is TGTGCCAGCAGTTTGATCAGCTCCTACGAGCAGTACTTC. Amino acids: CASSLISSYEQYF.

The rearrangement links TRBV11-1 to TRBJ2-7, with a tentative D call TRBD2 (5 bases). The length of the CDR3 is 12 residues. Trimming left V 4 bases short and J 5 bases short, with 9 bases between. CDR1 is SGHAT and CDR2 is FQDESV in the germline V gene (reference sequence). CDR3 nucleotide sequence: TGTGCCAGCAGCTCCACCGGGAACGAGCAGTACTTC. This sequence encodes CASSSTGNEQYF.

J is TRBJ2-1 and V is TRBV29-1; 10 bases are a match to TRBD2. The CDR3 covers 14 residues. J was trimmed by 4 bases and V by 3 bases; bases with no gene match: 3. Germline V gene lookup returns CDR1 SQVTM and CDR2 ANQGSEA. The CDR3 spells CSVEVTSGYNEQFF. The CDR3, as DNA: TGCAGCGTTGAGGTGACTAGCGGGTACAATGAGCAGTTCTTC.

In nucleotides, the CDR3 is TGTGCCAGCAGTGACGGATTAGCGGGGAACACAGATACGCAGTATTTT. Translating gives CASSDGLAGNTDTQYF. V is TRBV25-1 and J is TRBJ2-3; TRBD2 agrees at 8 bases. Trimming cost V 3 bases and J 2 bases; bases outside gene matches: 7. The germline V gene encodes CDR1 MGHDK and CDR2 SYGVNS. This CDR3 is 16 amino acids long. Combining the CDR3 with reference TRBV25-1 and TRBJ2-3 gives the whole variable domain EADIYQTPRYLVIGTGKKITLECSQTMGHDKMYWYQQDPGMELHLIHYSYGVNSTEKGDLSSESTVSRIRTEHFPLTLESARPSHTSQYLCASSDGLAGNTDTQYFGPGTRLTVL.

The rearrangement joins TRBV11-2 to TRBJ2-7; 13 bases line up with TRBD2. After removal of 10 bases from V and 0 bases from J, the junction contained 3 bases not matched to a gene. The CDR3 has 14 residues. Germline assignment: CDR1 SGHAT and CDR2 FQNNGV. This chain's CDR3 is CATRLAGGSYEQYF. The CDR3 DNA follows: TGTGCCACCCGACTAGCGGGAGGCTCCTACGAGCAGTACTTC. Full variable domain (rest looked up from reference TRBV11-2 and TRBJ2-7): EAGVAQSPRYKIIEKRQSVAFWCNPISGHATLYWYQQILGQGPKLLIQFQNNGVVDDSQLPKDRFSAERLKGVDSTLKIQPAKLEDSAVYLCATRLAGGSYEQYFGPGTRLTVT.

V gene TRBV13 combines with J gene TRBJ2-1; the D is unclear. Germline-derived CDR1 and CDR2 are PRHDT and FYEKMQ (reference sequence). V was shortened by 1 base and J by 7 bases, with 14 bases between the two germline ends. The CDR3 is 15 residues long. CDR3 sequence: CASSLDPQIDNEQFF. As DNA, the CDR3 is TGTGCCAGCAGCTTAGATCCTCAAATAGATAATGAGCAGTTCTTC.

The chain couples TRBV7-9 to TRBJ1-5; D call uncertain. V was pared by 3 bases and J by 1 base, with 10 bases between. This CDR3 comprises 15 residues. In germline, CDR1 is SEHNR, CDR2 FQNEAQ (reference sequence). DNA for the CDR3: TGTGCCAGCAGCTTGGCTGGTGGGAGCAATCAGCCCCAGCATTTT. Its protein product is CASSLAGGSNQPQHF.

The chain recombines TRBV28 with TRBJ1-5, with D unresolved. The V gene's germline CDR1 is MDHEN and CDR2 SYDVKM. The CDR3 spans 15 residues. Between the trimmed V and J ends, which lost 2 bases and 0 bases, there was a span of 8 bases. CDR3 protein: CASSLIGNSNQPQHF. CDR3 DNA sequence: TGTGCCAGCAGTTTAATCGGAAATAGCAATCAGCCCCAGCATTTT.

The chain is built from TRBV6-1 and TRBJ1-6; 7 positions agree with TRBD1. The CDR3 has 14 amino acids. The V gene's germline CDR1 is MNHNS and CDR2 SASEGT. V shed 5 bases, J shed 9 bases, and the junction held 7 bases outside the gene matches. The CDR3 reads CASSTTGLASPLHF. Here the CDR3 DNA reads TGTGCCAGCAGTACGACAGGGCTTGCTTCACCCCTCCACTTT.